The 24 T cell receptor beta chains below all came from one sample that was sequenced in a study of T cell repertoires in cytomegalovirus infection. TCRdb fed the reads into MiXCR, producing one record per CDR3 protein. This table has some 97,000 distinct CDR3 sequences, less than 25% appearing once. Sample: CD8+ T cells from PBMCs. Receptors were obtained from a human donor in good health (CMV status not recorded). Some clones in this sample may be carry-over from other donors' samples.

A remark on this clonotype: One end of the junction fails to match germline, which may point to a read error. The chain has TRBV20-1 and TRBJ2-2, with D perhaps TRBD1 (6 bases). Germline V gives CDR1 DFQATT, CDR2 SNEGSKA (reference sequence). The CDR3 is made up of 15 amino acids. The CDR3 loop is CSAGDTDANTRELFF. The CDR3 DNA reads TGCAGTGCGGGGGACACAGACGCGAACACCAGGGAGCTGTTTTTT.

A word on this clonotype: The junction departs from germline at one end; a sequencing error may be responsible. The chain is built from TRBV2 and TRBJ1-1; TRBD1 aligns across 7 bases. This CDR3 is built from 10 residues. Germline CDR1 and CDR2: SNHLY and FYNNEI. This CDR3 reads CVSRGGEAFF. DNA of the CDR3: TGTGTCAGCAGGGGGGGTGAAGCTTTCTTT. The whole variable domain, remainder taken from reference TRBV2 and TRBJ1-1, is EPEVTQTPSHQVTQMGQEVILRCVPISNHLYFYWYRQILGQKVEFLVSFYNNEISEKSEIFDDQFSVERPDGSNFTLKIRSTKLEDSAMYFCVSRGGEAFFGQGTRLTVV.

The V and J genes are TRBV7-9 and TRBJ1-5; D remains unclear. Germline V lookup: CDR1 SEHNR, CDR2 FQNEAQ (reference sequence). The CDR3 spans 15 residues. V lost 5 bases and J 0 bases, leaving 11 bases between the germline ends. The CDR3 region is CASSKGRTSNQPQHF. The CDR3 DNA follows: TGTGCCAGCAGCAAGGGCAGGACTAGCAATCAGCCCCAGCATTTT.

The chain links TRBV9 to TRBJ2-5, with 9 bases that match TRBD2. CDR3 length: 14 amino acids. Looked up from germline, CDR1 is SGDLS and CDR2 is YYNGEE. Trimming took 2 bases from V and 10 from J; bases not matched to a gene: 9. CDR3 sequence reads: CASSVSGGPSHQYF. The CDR3 DNA follows: TGTGCCAGCAGCGTGAGCGGGGGGCCTTCACACCAGTACTTC.

In this sample, this clonotype turned up many times. V is TRBV11-1 and J is TRBJ1-6; no reliable D call. Germline assignment: CDR1 SGHAT and CDR2 FQDESV (reference sequence). V dropped 5 bases and J dropped 0 bases, with 8 bases sitting between them. The CDR3 runs 15 residues. CDR3 region: CASSPVFSYNSPLHF. CDR3 DNA: TGTGCCAGCAGCCCAGTTTTCTCCTATAATTCACCCCTCCACTTT.

This clonotype was detected many times. J is TRBJ2-5 and V is TRBV6-6, with D uncertain. The V and J ends lost 6 bases and 2 bases respectively, with 10 bases between them. This CDR3 comprises 13 residues. Germline V CDR1 and CDR2: MNHNY, SVGAGI (reference sequence). The CDR3 nucleotides are TGTGCCAGCAGAGACGAAATACAAGAGACCCAGTACTTC. It yields the protein CASRDEIQETQYF.

The chain links TRBV7-6 to TRBJ2-7; D gene ambiguous. V was shortened by 5 bases and J by 10 bases, with 21 bases between the two germline ends. The CDR3 extends over 14 amino acids. Germline-derived CDR1 and CDR2 are SGHVS and FNYEAQ. The CDR3 sequence: CASSQSMEPAYQYF. CDR3 DNA sequence: TGTGCCAGCAGCCAGAGTATGGAGCCAGCCTACCAGTACTTC.

V is TRBV7-9 and J is TRBJ2-5; D is perhaps TRBD1 (5 bases). The CDR3 consists of 14 residues. Germline V gene data show CDR1 as SEHNR and CDR2 as FQNEAQ (reference sequence). V dropped 2 bases and J dropped 2 bases, with 9 bases sitting between them. The CDR3 DNA reads TGTGCCAGCAGCTTACCACAGGAACAAGAGACCCAGTACTTC. It translates to CASSLPQEQETQYF.

The chain joins TRBV28 to TRBJ1-3, with TRBD1 matching 10 bases. The CDR3 has 17 amino acids. Germline assignment: CDR1 MDHEN and CDR2 SYDVKM. J lost 3 bases, V lost 1 base, and 6 bases had no gene match. CDR3 DNA sequence: TGTGCCAGCAGTTTATTAGTACGGGACAGGGGTGGAAACACCATATATTTT. This encodes CASSLLVRDRGGNTIYF.

This chain links TRBV11-3 with TRBJ2-3; D is perhaps TRBD2 (7 bases). The CDR3 is 15 amino acids. The V end lost 5 bases, the J end lost 2 bases, and 14 bases lay between the germline ends. Germline values: CDR1 SGHNT, CDR2 YENEEA. CDR3 in DNA: TGTGCCAGCAGCCCGGGCGGGGGCCCCACAGATACGCAGTATTTT. It yields the protein CASSPGGGPTDTQYF.

The chain links TRBV27 to TRBJ2-3; D remains ambiguous. Germline CDR1 and CDR2: MNHEY and SMNVEV (reference sequence). V shed 4 bases and J shed 6 bases, with 17 bases lying between them. The length of the CDR3 is 15 residues. The CDR3 DNA is TGTGCCAGCAGTTCCCCCGGAAGCAAAGCCGATACGCAGTATTTT. Translated: CASSSPGSKADTQYF.

CDR3 in DNA: TGTGCCAGCAGTTCTCAGGGAGGGGTTACCGGGGAGCTGTTTTTT. Amino acid sequence: CASSSQGGVTGELFF. The V call is TRBV6-6, the J call TRBJ2-2; 7 bases are shared with TRBD2. V gave up 4 bases and J gave up 5 bases; unmatched junction bases: 7. CDR1 and CDR2 (germline): MNHNY, SVGAGI (reference sequence). This CDR3 has 15 amino acids.

In this sample, this clonotype turned up many times. The CDR3 coding sequence is TGTGCCAGCAGCTCCCCGGGACAGGGGGACGGGGAGCAGTTCTTC. Its protein product is CASSSPGQGDGEQFF. This chain connects TRBV7-3 to TRBJ2-1, with 11 bases matching TRBD1. This CDR3 has 15 amino acids. Trimming took 4 bases from V and 10 from J; bases not matched to a gene: 9. From germline, CDR1 is SGHTA and CDR2 FQGTGA.

In this sample, this clonotype turned up a few times. V is TRBV27 and J is TRBJ1-6; D may be TRBD1 (5 bases). Trimming took off 3 bases at V and 8 bases at J, with 11 bases between the two ends. CDR3 size: 14 residues. CDR1 MNHEY and CDR2 SMNVEV come from the germline V gene (reference sequence). The CDR3, as DNA: TGTGCCAGCAGTTTCGGGGGGGTGGATTCACCCCTCCACTTT. Protein sequence: CASSFGGVDSPLHF.

The gene calls are TRBV19 and TRBJ2-5; tentatively, D is TRBD2 (6 bases). Trimming cost V 5 bases and J 5 bases, with 18 bases left between them. The V gene's germline CDR1 is LNHDA and CDR2 SQIVND (reference sequence). The CDR3 contains 15 residues. This CDR3 reads CASSARGGNVETQYF. The DNA of the CDR3 is TGTGCCAGTAGTGCCCGGGGAGGCAACGTGGAGACCCAGTACTTC.

The chain joins TRBV27 to TRBJ1-2; TRBD1 matches at 7 bases. Germline-derived CDR1 and CDR2 are MNHEY and SMNVEV (reference sequence). The CDR3 sequence is 15 residues long. V lost 5 bases and J lost 6; bases outside the gene matches: 12. The CDR3 region is CASSMVAGGSHGYTF. DNA of the CDR3: TGTGCCAGCAGTATGGTGGCAGGGGGAAGTCATGGCTACACCTTC.

V is TRBV29-1 and J is TRBJ2-6; D might be TRBD2 (6 bases). The CDR3 is 17 residues long. Germline loops: CDR1 SQVTM, CDR2 ANQGSEA. V was trimmed by 4 bases and J by 0 bases, leaving 16 bases between them. As DNA, the CDR3 is TGCAGCGTTGGTAGTAGGGACTTAAGCTCTGGGGCCAACGTCCTGACTTTC. This sequence encodes CSVGSRDLSSGANVLTF.

This chain uses TRBV5-5 with TRBJ2-1; no firm D call. CDR1 and CDR2 from the germline V gene are SGHKS and YYEKEE (reference sequence). With 0 bases removed from V and 6 bases from J, the gap between germline ends came to 22 bases. CDR3 length: 18 residues. The CDR3 DNA is TGTGCCAGCAGCTTGGGACCTAAACTCGACCGAGAACCCAATGAGCAGTTCTTC. This encodes CASSLGPKLDREPNEQFF.

This clonotype was recorded many times. V usage is TRBV7-2 and J usage is TRBJ2-1; 11 bases align to TRBD2. This CDR3 region has 16 residues. Germline values: CDR1 SGHTA, CDR2 FQGNSA. Germline trimming cut 5 bases from V and 8 bases from J; bases unmatched to any gene: 11. CDR3 in DNA: TGTGCCAGCAGCCGTGGCACTAGCGGGGGCCTCGATGAGCAGTTCTTC. This codes for CASSRGTSGGLDEQFF.

This clonotype was found a few times. DNA of the CDR3: TGCAGTGCTAGACCTAGCGCGGAGACCCAGTACTTC. This codes for CSARPSAETQYF. The chain combines TRBV20-1 with TRBJ2-5; tentative D call: TRBD2 (6 bases). Germline loops: CDR1 DFQATT, CDR2 SNEGSKA (reference sequence). V was shortened by 2 bases and J by 5 bases, with 9 bases between the two germline ends. The length of the CDR3 is 12 residues.

The chain employs TRBV6-8 and TRBJ2-5; TRBD1 aligns across 9 bases. Germline assignment: CDR1 MNHGY and CDR2 SAAAGT. The V and J ends lost 6 bases and 3 bases, in that order; junction bases with no gene match: 17. CDR3 length: 18 amino acids. The CDR3 nucleotides are TGTGCCAGCAGAACACGGAACCGGGACAGGGTTTCGGAAGAGACCCAGTACTTC. Its translation: CASRTRNRDRVSEETQYF.

The V call is TRBV9, the J call TRBJ2-1; possibly TRBD2 for D (6 bases). CDR1 is SGDLS and CDR2 is YYNGEE in the germline V gene. CDR3 length: 16 residues. Trimming stripped 4 bases from V and 2 bases from J, with 16 bases between. The CDR3 loop reads CASSTSGGFTYNEQFF. CDR3 in DNA: TGTGCCAGCAGCACGAGTGGGGGGTTCACCTACAATGAGCAGTTCTTC. The whole variable domain, remainder taken from reference TRBV9 and TRBJ2-1, is DSGVTQTPKHLITATGQRVTLRCSPRSGDLSVYWYQQSLDQGLQFLIQYYNGEERAKGNILERFSAQQFPDLHSELNLSSLELGDSALYFCASSTSGGFTYNEQFFGPGTRLTVL.

V usage is TRBV11-2 and J usage is TRBJ2-1; D gene unclear. With 4 bases removed from V and 10 bases from J, the gap between germline ends came to 8 bases. This CDR3 has 11 amino acids. Germline assignment: CDR1 SGHAT and CDR2 FQNNGV. The CDR3 region has the DNA TGTGCCAGCAGCTCAATCGAGGAGCAGTTCTTC. This sequence encodes CASSSIEEQFF.

This rearrangement joins TRBV29-1 to TRBJ1-5; tentative D call: TRBD1 (6 bases). This CDR3 comprises 13 residues. In germline, CDR1 is SQVTM, CDR2 ANQGSEA. V lost 2 bases and J 3 bases, leaving 8 bases between the germline ends. CDR3 sequence reads: CSVETGNNQPQHF. The DNA of the CDR3 is TGCAGCGTTGAAACAGGGAACAATCAGCCCCAGCATTTT.